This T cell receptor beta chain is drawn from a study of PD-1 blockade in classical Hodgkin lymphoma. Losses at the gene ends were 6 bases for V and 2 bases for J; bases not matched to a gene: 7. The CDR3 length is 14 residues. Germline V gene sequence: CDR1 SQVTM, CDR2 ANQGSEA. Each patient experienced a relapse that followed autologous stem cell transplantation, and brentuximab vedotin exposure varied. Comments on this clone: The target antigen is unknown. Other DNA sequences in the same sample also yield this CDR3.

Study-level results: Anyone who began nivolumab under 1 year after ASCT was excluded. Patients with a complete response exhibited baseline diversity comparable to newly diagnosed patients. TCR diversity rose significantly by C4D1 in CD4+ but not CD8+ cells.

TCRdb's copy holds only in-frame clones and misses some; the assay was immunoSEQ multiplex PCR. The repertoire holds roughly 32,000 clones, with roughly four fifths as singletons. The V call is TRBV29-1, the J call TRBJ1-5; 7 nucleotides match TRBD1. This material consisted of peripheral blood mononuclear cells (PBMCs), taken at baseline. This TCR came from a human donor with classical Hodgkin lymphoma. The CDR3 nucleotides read TGCAGCGTCGGAACCGGACAGGGCAATCAGCCCCAGCATTTT. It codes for CSVGTGQGNQPQHF.